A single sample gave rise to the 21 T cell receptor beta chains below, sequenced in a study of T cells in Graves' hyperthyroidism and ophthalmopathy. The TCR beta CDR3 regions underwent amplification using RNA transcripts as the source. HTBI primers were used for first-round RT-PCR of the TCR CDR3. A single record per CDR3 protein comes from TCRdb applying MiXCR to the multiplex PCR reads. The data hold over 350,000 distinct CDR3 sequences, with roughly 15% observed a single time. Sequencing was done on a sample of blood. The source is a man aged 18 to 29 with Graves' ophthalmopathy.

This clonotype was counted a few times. The DNA of the CDR3 is TGTGCCAGCTCCAAGGACAGGGCCTCCTACGAGCAGTACTTC. It encodes CASSKDRASYEQYF. This chain connects TRBV18 to TRBJ2-7; 8 bases map to TRBD1. V shed 6 bases, J shed 0 bases, and the junction held 4 bases outside the gene matches. The germline V gene has CDR1 KGHSH and CDR2 LQKENI. The CDR3 spans 14 residues. The full variable domain, its missing parts supplied by reference TRBV18 and TRBJ2-7, is NAGVMQNPRHLVRRRGQEARLRCSPMKGHSHVYWYRQLPEEGLKFMVYLQKENIIDESGMPKERFSAEFPKEGPSILRIQQVVRGDSAAYFCASSKDRASYEQYFGPGTRLTVT.

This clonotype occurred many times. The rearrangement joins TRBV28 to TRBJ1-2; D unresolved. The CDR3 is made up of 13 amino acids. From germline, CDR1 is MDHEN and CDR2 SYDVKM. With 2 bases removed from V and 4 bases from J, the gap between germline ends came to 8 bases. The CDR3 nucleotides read TGTGCCAGCAGTTTACCCCAGCCCTATGGCTACACCTTC. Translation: CASSLPQPYGYTF.

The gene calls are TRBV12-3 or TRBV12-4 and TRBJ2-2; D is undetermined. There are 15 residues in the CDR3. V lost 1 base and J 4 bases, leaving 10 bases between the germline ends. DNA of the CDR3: TGTGCCAGCAGTTTAGTTGGAGTGGGCACCGGGGAGCTGTTTTTT. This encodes CASSLVGVGTGELFF.

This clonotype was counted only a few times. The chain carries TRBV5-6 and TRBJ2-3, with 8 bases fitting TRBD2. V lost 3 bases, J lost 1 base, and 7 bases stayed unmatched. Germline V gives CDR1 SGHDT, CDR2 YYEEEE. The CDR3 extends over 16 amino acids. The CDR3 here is CASSSWEAGGTDTQYF. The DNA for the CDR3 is TGTGCCAGCAGCTCTTGGGAAGCGGGGGGCACAGATACGCAGTATTTT.

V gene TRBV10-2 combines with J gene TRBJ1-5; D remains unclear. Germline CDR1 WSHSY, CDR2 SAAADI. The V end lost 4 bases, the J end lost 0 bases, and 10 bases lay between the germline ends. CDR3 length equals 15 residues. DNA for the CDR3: TGCGCCAGCAGTGGGGCTGTGAATAGCAATCAGCCCCAGCATTTT. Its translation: CASSGAVNSNQPQHF.

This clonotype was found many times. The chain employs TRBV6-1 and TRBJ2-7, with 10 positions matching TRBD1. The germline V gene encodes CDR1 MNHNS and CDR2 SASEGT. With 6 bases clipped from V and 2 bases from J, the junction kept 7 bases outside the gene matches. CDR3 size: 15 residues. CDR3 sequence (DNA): TGTGCCAGCAGCGTTCTTGGGACAGGGGCCTACGAGCAGTACTTC. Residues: CASSVLGTGAYEQYF.

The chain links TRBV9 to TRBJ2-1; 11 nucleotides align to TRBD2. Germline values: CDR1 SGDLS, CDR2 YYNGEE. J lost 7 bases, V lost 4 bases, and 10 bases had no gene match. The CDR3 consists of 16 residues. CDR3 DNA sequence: TGTGCCAGCAGCCCGGAGGGGGCTAGCGGGGGGAATGAGCAGTTCTTC. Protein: CASSPEGASGGNEQFF.

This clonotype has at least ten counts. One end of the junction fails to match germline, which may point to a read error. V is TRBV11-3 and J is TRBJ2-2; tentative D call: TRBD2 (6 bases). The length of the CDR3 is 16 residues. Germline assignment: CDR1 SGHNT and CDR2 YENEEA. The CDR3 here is CASTLGEASVPGELFF. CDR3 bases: TGTGCCAGCACCTTAGGGGAGGCTAGTGTCCCCGGGGAGCTGTTTTTT.

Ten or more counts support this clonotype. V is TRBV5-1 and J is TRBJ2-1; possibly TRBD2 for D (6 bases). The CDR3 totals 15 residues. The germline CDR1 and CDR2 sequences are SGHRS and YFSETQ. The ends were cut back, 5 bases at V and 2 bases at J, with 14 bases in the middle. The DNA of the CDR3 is TGCGCCAGCAGGGGGACGGGAGAGCCCTACAATGAGCAGTTCTTC. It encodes CASRGTGEPYNEQFF.

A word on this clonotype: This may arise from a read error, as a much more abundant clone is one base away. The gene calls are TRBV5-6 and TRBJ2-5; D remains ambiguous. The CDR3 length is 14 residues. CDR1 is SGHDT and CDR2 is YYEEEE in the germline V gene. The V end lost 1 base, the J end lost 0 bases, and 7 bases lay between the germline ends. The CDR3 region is CASSLSLYQETQYF. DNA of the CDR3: TGTGCCAGCAGCTTGAGCTTGTACCAAGAGACCCAGTACTTC.

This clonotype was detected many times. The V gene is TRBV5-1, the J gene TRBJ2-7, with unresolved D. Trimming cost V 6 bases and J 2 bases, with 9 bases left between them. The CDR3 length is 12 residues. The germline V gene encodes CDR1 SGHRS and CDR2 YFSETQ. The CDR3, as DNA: TGCGCCAGCATGGAAGGGCCCTACGAGCAGTACTTC. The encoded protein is CASMEGPYEQYF. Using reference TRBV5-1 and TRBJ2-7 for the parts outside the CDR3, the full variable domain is KAGVTQTPRYLIKTRGQQVTLSCSPISGHRSVSWYQQTPGQGLQFLFEYFSETQRNKGNFPGRFSGRQFSNSRSEMNVSTLELGDSALYLCASMEGPYEQYFGPGTRLTVT.

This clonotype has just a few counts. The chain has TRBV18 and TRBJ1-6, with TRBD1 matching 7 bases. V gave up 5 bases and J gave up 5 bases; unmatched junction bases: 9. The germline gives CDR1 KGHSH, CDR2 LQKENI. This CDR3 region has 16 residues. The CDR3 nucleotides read TGTGCCAGCTCATCCGGGGACAGCAAAAATAATTCACCCCTCCACTTT. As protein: CASSSGDSKNNSPLHF.

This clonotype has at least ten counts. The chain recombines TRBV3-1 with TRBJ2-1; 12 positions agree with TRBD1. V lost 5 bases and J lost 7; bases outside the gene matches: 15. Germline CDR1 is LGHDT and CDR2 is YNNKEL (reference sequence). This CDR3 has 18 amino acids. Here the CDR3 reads CASSNSIFRDRGLNEQFF. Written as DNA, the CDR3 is TGTGCCAGCAGCAACTCGATCTTCCGGGACAGGGGGCTTAATGAGCAGTTCTTC.

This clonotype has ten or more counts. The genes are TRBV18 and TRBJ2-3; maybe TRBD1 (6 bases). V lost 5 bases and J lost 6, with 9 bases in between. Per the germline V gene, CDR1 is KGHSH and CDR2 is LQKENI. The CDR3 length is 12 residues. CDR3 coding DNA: TGTGCCAGCTCAGTACAGGGTGATACGCAGTATTTT. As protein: CASSVQGDTQYF.

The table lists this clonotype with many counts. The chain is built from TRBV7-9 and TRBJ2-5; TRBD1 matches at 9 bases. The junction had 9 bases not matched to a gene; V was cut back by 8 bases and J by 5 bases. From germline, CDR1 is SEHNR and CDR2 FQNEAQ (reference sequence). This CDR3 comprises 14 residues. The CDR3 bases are TGTGCCAGCCGATCCGGGACAGGGAGGGAGACCCAGTACTTC. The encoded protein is CASRSGTGRETQYF.

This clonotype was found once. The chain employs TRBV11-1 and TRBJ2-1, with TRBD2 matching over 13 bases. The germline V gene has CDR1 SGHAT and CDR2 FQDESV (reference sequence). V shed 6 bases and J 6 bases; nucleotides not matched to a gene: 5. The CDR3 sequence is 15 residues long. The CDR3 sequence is CASRSGLAGINEQFF. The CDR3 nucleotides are TGTGCCAGCAGGTCGGGACTAGCGGGGATCAATGAGCAGTTCTTC.

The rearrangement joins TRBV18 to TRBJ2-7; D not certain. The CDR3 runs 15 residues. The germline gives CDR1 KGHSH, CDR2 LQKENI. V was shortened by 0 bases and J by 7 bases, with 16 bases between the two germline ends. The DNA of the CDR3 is TGTGCCAGCTCACCACCGGCAGGCTCGTCAGGTGAGCAGTACTTC. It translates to CASSPPAGSSGEQYF.

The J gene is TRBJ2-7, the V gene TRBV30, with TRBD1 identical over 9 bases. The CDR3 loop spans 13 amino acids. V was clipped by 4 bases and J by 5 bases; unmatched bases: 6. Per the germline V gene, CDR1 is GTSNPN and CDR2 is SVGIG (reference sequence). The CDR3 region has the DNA TGTGCCTGGAAAGGGGACAGGGTTCACGAGCAGTACTTC. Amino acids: CAWKGDRVHEQYF.

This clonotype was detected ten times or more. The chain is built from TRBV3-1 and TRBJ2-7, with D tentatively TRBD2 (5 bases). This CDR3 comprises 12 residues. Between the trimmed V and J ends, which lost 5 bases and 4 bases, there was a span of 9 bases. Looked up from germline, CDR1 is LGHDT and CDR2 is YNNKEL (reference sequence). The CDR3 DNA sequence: TGTGCCAGCAGCTGGGGAGTATACGAGCAGTACTTC. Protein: CASSWGVYEQYF.

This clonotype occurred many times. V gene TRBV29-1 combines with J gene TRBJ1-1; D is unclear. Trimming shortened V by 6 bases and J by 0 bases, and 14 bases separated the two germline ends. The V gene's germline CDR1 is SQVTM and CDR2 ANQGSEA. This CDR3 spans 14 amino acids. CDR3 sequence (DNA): TGCAGCGTGGGGTCGGACGGCATGAACACTGAAGCTTTCTTT. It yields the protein CSVGSDGMNTEAFF.

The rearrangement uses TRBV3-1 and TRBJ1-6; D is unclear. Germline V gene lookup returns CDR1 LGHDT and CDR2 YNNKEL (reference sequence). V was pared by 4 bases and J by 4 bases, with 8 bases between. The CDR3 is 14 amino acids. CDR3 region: CASSLSDYNSPLHF. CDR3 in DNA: TGTGCCAGCAGCCTTTCGGATTATAATTCACCCCTCCACTTT.